The subject of this entry is one TCR beta chain. Its specific antigen is unknown. There are no base qualities to consult, and no much larger clone falls within one base. This specimen belongs to a study of shared clonotypes between healthy human individuals (dated by TCRdb to 2020 to 2022). Looking at the study overall: The cohort included three men and a couple of women between 18 and 49 years of age. For each donor, CD4 naive and CD4 memory were each run on three plates, CD8 naive on two plates, and CD8 memory on one plate. Blood TCR repertoires of several healthy adults were deeply sequenced to estimate repertoire size and the extent of clonotype sharing between individuals. Different laboratories and diverse techniques were used to prepare libraries and sequence TCR repertoires, to increase sequencing depth and limit assay-specific biases. Between about 0.85 and 9.5 billion PBMCs per donor were obtained by leukapheresis.

Broad study findings and their caveats: Roughly 5.2% of naive CD4, approximately 3.7% of naive CD8, 2.3% of memory CD4, and 0.35% to 0.5% of memory CD8 clonotypes were shared across a few donors. Rarefaction of sorted-subset datasets indicated incomplete sequencing despite the large sequencing depth. Only blood was sampled, and tissue TCR repertoires likely differ from those in blood. Clonotypes shared by all four sorted-subset donors showed higher generation probabilities than non-shared clonotypes. Because the study included a small number of donors, the genetic and exposure-history diversity represented was limited. Pairwise subsampling led to the expectation that sequencing depth would affect the degree of clonotype sharing among donors. Estimated clonotype richness was generally larger for naive than for memory subsets.

Healthy HIV-negative adults with no recently reported acute infections or vaccinations were included as donors. Every donor was a Caucasian adult residing in Nashville, Tennessee, USA. Magnetic negative selection was used to enrich CD4+ T cells, after which naive cells were positively selected on CD45RA and the negative fraction became the memory subset. Blood was obtained by leukapheresis, after which PBMCs were separated by Ficoll-Histopaque density gradient centrifugation and cryopreserved in liquid nitrogen vapor phase. Analytical flow cytometry was used to check the purity and quantity of each magnetically sorted T cell population. Genomic DNA was isolated from each sorted fraction and quantified by UV absorbance on a Nanodrop 2000c. Using the deep immunoSEQ assay, multiplex PCR amplified TCR CDR3 regions from genomic DNA. Extracted genomic DNA from each cell subset was spread evenly across all wells of several immunoSEQ 96-well plates, with each plate serving as a replicate. For sorted subsets, each replicate PCR was loaded with roughly 190 ng genomic DNA, equivalent to about 33,000 T cell genomes. The purified libraries were quantified using a Qubit 3.0 fluorometer, sized with a Bioanalyzer 2100, and then quantified again using the KAPA Library Quantification kit. Every immunoSEQ 96-well plate was sequenced on a dedicated single-read 150-cycle Illumina NextSeq 550 flow cell. On the study's bioinformatics: Because only junctional sequences without quality scores were contained in the immunoSEQ output, filtering matching that applied to full-length reads could not be performed. Sequences were annotated with PyIR, a Python wrapper for IgBLAST v1.9, using IMGT germline references to assign V/J genes and CDR3. Any read was removed if the V/J assignment was weak (E-value above 1e-6), the CDR3 was missing, or the read contained stop codons, out-of-frame junctions, or ambiguous translated residues. V3J clonotypes were defined by identical inferred V gene, J gene, and CDR3 amino acid sequence. To compute the percentage overlap between repertoires, the number of shared unique clonotypes was divided by the size of the smaller repertoire. RTK rarefaction, the Chao1 estimator, and Recon v2.1 estimates of unobserved clonotypes were used to assess repertoire richness. For all TCRbeta clonotypes obtained by the gDNA method from a handful of donors, generation probabilities were computed with OLGA. Held by TCRdb, this immuneACCESS table contains in-frame sequences only and omits some clones. Under half of the omission traces to an unresolved V gene where checked; the cause of the rest is unknown. D and trimming were read from the DNA, whereas the V and J calls and clone size are those reported in that table. Recorded for this sample are fewer than 850,000 clones; around 72% of them occurred a single time. The ten biggest clones cover 1.8% of the sample.

There are 17 amino acids in the CDR3, from cysteine to phenylalanine inclusive. Only the CDR3 region is kept as DNA, spanning 51 bases read in frame from base 1. This TCR was sampled from a woman aged 25-40 years in good health. The V and J genes are TRBV21-1 and TRBJ2-1; the DNA was not compared with TRBD2, the D call given in the table. TRBV21-1 is reported as a pseudogene. Sequenced sample: memory CD4+ T cells sorted from blood. The cell subset or site label of this sample denotes: CD45RA-negative fraction. In nucleotides, the sequence is TGTGCCAGCAGCAACCGACGGACTAGCGGGACCTTCAATGAGCAGTTCTTC. Its coded protein is CASSNRRTSGTFNEQFF.